Listed below are T cell receptor beta chains from one sample, sequenced in a study of cytomegalovirus exposure and HLA in healthy donors. Measured with immunoSEQ multiplex PCR; TCRdb has only the in-frame clones, and not every one. Of a few hundred thousand clones in the sample, 80% to 90% were seen once. The sequenced material came from PBMCs. The receptors here all came from a young woman in good health and CMV-seronegative. CDR3s include the opening cysteine and the closing phenylalanine or tryptophan. Fields, in order: D gene, J gene, V gene, clone size, CDR3 protein, CDR3 DNA. The D gene is left open where the match is weak. Not every row has a clone size; where given, it reads once, few, many or a size class.

.,TRBJ2-3,TRBV5-1,.,CASSLAMGTDTQYF,TGCGCCAGCAGCTTGGCTATGGGCACAGATACGCAGTATTTT
.,TRBJ2-7,TRBV6-5,once,CASSYGSGLPYEQYF,TGTGCCAGCAGTTACGGGAGCGGGCTTCCCTACGAGCAGTACTTC
.,TRBJ2-2,TRBV4-2,once,CASSQMGGVNTGELFF,TGTGCCAGCAGCCAAATGGGCGGGGTTAACACCGGGGAGCTGTTTTTT
TRBD1,TRBJ2-3,TRBV27,.,CASSAGTDLAGTDTQYF,TGTGCCAGCAGTGCCGGGACAGACTTAGCCGGCACAGATACGCAGTATTTT
TRBD2,TRBJ2-1,TRBV10-2,.,CASSDILAATYNEQFF,TGCGCCAGCAGTGATATCCTAGCGGCTACCTACAATGAGCAGTTCTTC
.,TRBJ2-7,TRBV5-1,.,CASKLSDYEQYF,TGCGCCAGCAAACTTAGCGACTACGAGCAGTACTTC
.,TRBJ2-2,TRBV30,.,CAWSLPGAWNTGELFF,TGTGCCTGGAGTTTACCAGGGGCTTGGAACACCGGGGAGCTGTTTTTT
TRBD1,TRBJ1-5,TRBV2,.,CASTTQGGDQPQHF,TGTGCCAGCACCACTCAGGGGGGCGATCAGCCCCAGCATTTT
TRBD1,TRBJ2-7,TRBV28,.,CASSPVVGGQGADEQYF,TGTGCCAGCAGTCCCGTGGTGGGGGGACAGGGGGCTGACGAGCAGTACTTC
TRBD1,TRBJ1-5,TRBV7-2,.,CASSPGRTGEPQHF,TGTGCCAGCAGCCCTGGTAGGACAGGGGAGCCCCAGCATTTT
TRBD1,TRBJ2-3,TRBV6-1,.,CASRTGGTDTQYF,TGTGCCAGCAGGACAGGGGGCACAGATACGCAGTATTTT
.,TRBJ2-7,TRBV4-1,.,CASSQVGEAYEQYF,TGCGCCAGCAGCCAAGTGGGCGAAGCCTACGAGCAGTACTTC
.,TRBJ1-5,TRBV9,.,CASSVEEEDGHF,TGTGCCAGCAGCGTAGAGGAGGAGGACGGGCATTTT
TRBD1,TRBJ2-5,TRBV29-1,.,CSVDQGALKETQYF,TGCAGCGTTGATCAGGGGGCGCTGAAAGAGACCCAGTACTTC
TRBD1,TRBJ2-3,TRBV19,once,CAVETGTAIHNTQYF,TGTGCCGTTGAGACCGGGACAGCCATTCACAATACGCAGTATTTT
.,TRBJ1-1,TRBV25-1,.,CASSDQGLNAEAFF,TGTGCCAGCAGTGATCAGGGGTTGAACGCTGAAGCTTTCTTT
TRBD1,TRBJ1-3,TRBV19,.,CASTTGVRSGNTIYF,TGTGCCAGTACAACAGGGGTCCGCTCTGGAAACACCATATATTTT
TRBD1,TRBJ2-7,TRBV28,.,CASSPADRDYEQYF,TGTGCCAGCAGCCCCGCGGACAGGGACTACGAGCAGTACTTC
TRBD2,TRBJ2-7,TRBV11-2,.,CASSFGAGDYEQYF,TGTGCCAGCAGCTTTGGAGCGGGGGACTACGAGCAGTACTTC
TRBD2,TRBJ2-1,TRBV28,.,CASSKLKGGGRGEQFF,TGTGCCAGCAGTAAACTAAAAGGTGGCGGGAGAGGTGAGCAGTTCTTC
TRBD1,TRBJ2-7,TRBV27,.,CASSLDRDRREQYF,TGTGCCAGCAGTTTAGACAGGGATAGGCGCGAGCAGTACTTC
TRBD1,TRBJ2-7,TRBV14,.,CASSPGQVHEQYF,TGTGCCAGCAGCCCAGGACAGGTGCACGAGCAGTACTTC
TRBD1,TRBJ2-1,TRBV28,.,CASSLQDRAYNEQFF,TGTGCCAGCAGTTTGCAGGACAGGGCTTACAATGAGCAGTTCTTC
.,TRBJ2-1,TRBV4-2,.,CASSQRVADEQFF,TGTGCCAGCAGCCAACGGGTAGCGGACGAGCAGTTCTTC
.,TRBJ1-3,TRBV6-1,.,CASSDNYGPDDTIYF,TGTGCCAGCAGCGATAACTACGGCCCCGATGACACCATATATTTT
.,TRBJ2-7,TRBV27,.,CASSSYAPYEQYF,TGTGCCAGCAGTTCCTACGCGCCCTACGAGCAGTACTTC
TRBD1,TRBJ1-2,TRBV4-2,.,CASSQVTGGDYGYTF,TGTGCCAGCAGCCAAGTCACAGGGGGCGACTATGGCTACACCTTC